The table lists the clone carrying this TCR beta chain with a few counts. Antigen unknown. The sample originates from a study of blood T cells in healthy people across ages. Points from the study as a whole: Nothing was known about donor CMV status, and this possibly confounded expanded clonotype changes.

The V gene's germline CDR1 is SGDLS and CDR2 YYNGEE. This CDR3 has 12 residues. V gave up 3 bases and J gave up 5 bases, with 7 bases separating them. The people who gave samples were healthy Caucasians from Russia, aged about 6 to 95. It was with a sample-barcoded 5' primer and a J-beta primer mix that a second PCR of about 6 to 12 cycles was run. A single record per CDR3 protein comes from TCRdb applying MiXCR to the 5' RACE reads. The data hold 1 million or so distinct CDR3 sequences, with around 45% observed a single time. The sequenced sample was blood. The receptor was isolated from a woman between 55 and 75 years old in good health. The chain combines TRBV9 with TRBJ2-3; D is uncertain. This CDR3 reads CASSEVVDTQYF. The CDR3 DNA reads TGTGCCAGCAGCGAAGTGGTAGATACGCAGTATTTT.